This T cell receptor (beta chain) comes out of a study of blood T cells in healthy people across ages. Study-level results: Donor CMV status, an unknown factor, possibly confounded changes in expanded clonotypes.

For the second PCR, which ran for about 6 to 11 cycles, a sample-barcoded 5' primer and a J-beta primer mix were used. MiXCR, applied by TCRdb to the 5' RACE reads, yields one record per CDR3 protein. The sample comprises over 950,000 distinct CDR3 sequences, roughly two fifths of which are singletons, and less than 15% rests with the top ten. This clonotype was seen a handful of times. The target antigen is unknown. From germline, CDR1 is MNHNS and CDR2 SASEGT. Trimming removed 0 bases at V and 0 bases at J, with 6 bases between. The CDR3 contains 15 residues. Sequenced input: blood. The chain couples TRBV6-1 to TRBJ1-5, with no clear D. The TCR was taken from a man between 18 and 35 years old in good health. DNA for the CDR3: TGTGCCAGCAGTGAAGCTTGGCTTAGCAATCAGCCCCAGCATTTT. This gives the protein CASSEAWLSNQPQHF.